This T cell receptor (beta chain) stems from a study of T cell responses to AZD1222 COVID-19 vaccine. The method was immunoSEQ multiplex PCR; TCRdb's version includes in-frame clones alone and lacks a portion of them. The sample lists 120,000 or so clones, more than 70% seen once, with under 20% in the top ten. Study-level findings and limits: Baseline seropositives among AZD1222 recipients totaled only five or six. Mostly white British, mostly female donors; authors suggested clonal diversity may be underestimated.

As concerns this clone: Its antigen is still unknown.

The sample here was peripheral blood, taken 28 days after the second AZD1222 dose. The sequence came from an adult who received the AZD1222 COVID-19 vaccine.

DNA for the CDR3: TGTGCCAGCACCACTGGGATAAGAGCTAACTATGGCTACACCTTC. This codes for CASTTGIRANYGYTF. This chain links TRBV21-1 with TRBJ1-2. TRBV21-1 is an annotated pseudogene. The CDR3 is 15 amino acids.